This T cell receptor beta chain originates from a study of blood T cells in healthy people across ages. From germline, CDR1 is SGHRS and CDR2 YFSETQ. This CDR3 has 18 residues. Study conclusions and caveats: Observed TCR beta diversity per million T cells went down as age went up. This fall followed a roughly linear course with age.

Together with a sample-barcoded 5' primer, a J-beta primer mix was included in a second PCR lasting about 7 to 11 cycles. Every sample returned 2.5 million or more CDR3-containing paired-end reads. One entry per CDR3 protein, called by TCRdb with MiXCR from the 5' RACE reads. Here the sample spans 1.2 million to 1.5 million distinct CDR3 sequences, roughly 40% being singletons. On this clonotype: Its antigen is currently unknown. A junction boundary mismatches the germline segment, possibly from a read error.

This TCR came from a woman aged 18-29 years in good health. Sequencing input: blood. The chain recombines TRBV5-1 with TRBJ2-5; TRBD1 aligns across 10 bases. The chain's CDR3 is CANSPDRGARKNQETQYF. Here the CDR3 DNA reads TGCGCCAACAGCCCGGACAGGGGGGCACGAAAAAACCAAGAGACCCAGTACTTC.